What follows describes a single T cell receptor beta chain. PCR employed 60 Vbeta and 13 Jbeta primers. Assay: immunoSEQ multiplex PCR; the TCRdb copy retains only in-frame clones and omits some. The table records more than 140,000 clones, approximately 82% of them present only once. This sample is part of a study of cytomegalovirus exposure and HLA in healthy donors. The CDR3 length is 14 residues. The V and J ends lost 10 bases and 7 bases respectively, with 22 bases between them. Germline CDR1 is SNHLY and CDR2 is FYNNEI. At collection, donors were nominally healthy, but unrecorded immune exposures were probable.

The specimen was PBMCs. This receptor was taken from a man in his forties in good health and CMV-seronegative. The gene calls are TRBV2 and TRBJ2-5; D remains unclear. The CDR3 spells CATPRYTDPGTQYF. The CDR3 bases are TGTGCCACCCCTAGATACACCGACCCCGGGACCCAGTACTTC.